The clone carrying this TCR beta chain was observed at least ten times. Its antigen remains unknown. Via MiXCR, TCRdb re-called the RT-PCR reads, giving one row per CDR3 protein. The sample has roughly 760,000 distinct CDR3 sequences, around 21% seen once; the top ten hold approximately 10%. This record belongs to a study of response to subunit inactivated influenza vaccine. Findings of the study overall: Only a handful of new T cells, the authors suggested, are recruited with each seasonal influenza vaccination.

The TCR comes from a man aged 50 to 59 who received an inactivated influenza vaccine. Sequencing was performed on PBMCs from blood, taken 5 days after vaccination.

CDR3 in DNA: TGCAGCGTTGAAGTAGGCCGGTCTGGGACTCAAGAGACCCAGTACTTC. This gives the protein CSVEVGRSGTQETQYF. The gene calls are TRBV29-1 and TRBJ2-5; perhaps TRBD2 as D (6 bases). Germline V gene lookup returns CDR1 SQVTM and CDR2 ANQGSEA. Trimming removed 1 base at V and 2 bases at J, with 17 bases between. This CDR3 is built from 16 residues.